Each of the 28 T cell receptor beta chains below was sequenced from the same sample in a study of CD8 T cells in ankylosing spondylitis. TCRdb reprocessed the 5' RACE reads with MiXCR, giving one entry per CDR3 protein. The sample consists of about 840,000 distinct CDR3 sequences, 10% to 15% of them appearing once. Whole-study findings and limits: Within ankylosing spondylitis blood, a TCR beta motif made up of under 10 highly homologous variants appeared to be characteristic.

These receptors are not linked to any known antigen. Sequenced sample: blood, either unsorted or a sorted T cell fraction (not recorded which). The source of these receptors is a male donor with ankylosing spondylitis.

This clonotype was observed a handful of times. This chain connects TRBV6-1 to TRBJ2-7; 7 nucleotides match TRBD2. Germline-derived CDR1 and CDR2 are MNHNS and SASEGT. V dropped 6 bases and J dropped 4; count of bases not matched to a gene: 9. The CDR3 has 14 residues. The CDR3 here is CASSNIGGGYEQYF. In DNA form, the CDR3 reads TGTGCCAGCAGCAACATTGGGGGGGGGTACGAGCAGTACTTC.

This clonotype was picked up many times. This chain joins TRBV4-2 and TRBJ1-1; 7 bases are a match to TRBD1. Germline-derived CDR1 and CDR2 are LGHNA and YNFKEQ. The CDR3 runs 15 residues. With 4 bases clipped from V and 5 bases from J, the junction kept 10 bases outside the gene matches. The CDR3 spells CASSRVEGAGTEAFF. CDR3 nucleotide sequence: TGTGCCAGCAGCCGGGTAGAGGGGGCCGGGACTGAAGCTTTCTTT.

CDR3 DNA: TGCGCCAGCAGCCGGTACGGGGTCGGGAATTCACCCCTCCACTTT. Encoded protein: CASSRYGVGNSPLHF. The V and J genes are TRBV4-3 and TRBJ1-6; no definite D call. The germline V and J ends were trimmed by 4 bases and 7 bases, with 14 bases remaining between them. The CDR3 contains 15 residues. Looked up from germline, CDR1 is LGHNA and CDR2 is YSLEER.

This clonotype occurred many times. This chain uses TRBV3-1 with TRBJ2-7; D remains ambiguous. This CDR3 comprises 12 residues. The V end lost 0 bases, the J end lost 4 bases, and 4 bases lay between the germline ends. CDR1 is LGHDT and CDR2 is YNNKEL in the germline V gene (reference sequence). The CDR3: CASSQDEYEQYF. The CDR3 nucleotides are TGTGCCAGCAGCCAAGATGAGTACGAGCAGTACTTC.

CDR3 sequence reads: CSARIPTGANVLTF. The CDR3, as DNA: TGCAGTGCTAGGATCCCTACTGGGGCCAACGTCCTGACTTTC. V is TRBV20-1 and J is TRBJ2-6; D gene ambiguous. Germline values: CDR1 DFQATT, CDR2 SNEGSKA (reference sequence). The CDR3 is made up of 14 amino acids. Trimming took off 3 bases at V and 2 bases at J, with 8 bases between the two ends.

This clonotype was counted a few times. The CDR3 sequence is CATASPGGEQYF. DNA for the CDR3: TGTGCCACCGCATCGCCCGGGGGTGAGCAGTACTTC. V usage is TRBV7-3 and J usage is TRBJ2-7; a weak D match, TRBD2 (6 bases). The V gene's germline CDR1 is SGHTA and CDR2 FQGTGA. Trimming left V 10 bases short and J 7 bases short, with 17 bases between. The CDR3 totals 12 residues.

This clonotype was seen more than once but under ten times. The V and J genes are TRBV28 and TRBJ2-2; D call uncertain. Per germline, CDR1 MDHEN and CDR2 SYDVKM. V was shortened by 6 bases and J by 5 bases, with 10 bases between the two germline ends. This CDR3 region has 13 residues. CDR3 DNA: TGTGCCAGCAGGAAACCCGGAACCGGGGAGCTGTTTTTT. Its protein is CASRKPGTGELFF. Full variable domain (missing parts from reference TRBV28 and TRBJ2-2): DVKVTQSSRYLVKRTGEKVFLECVQDMDHENMFWYRQDPGLGLRLIYFSYDVKMKEKGDIPEGYSVSREKKERFSLILESASTNQTSMYLCASRKPGTGELFFGEGSRLTVL.

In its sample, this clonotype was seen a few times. In DNA, the CDR3 is TGCAGTGCTCTTCGGACAGATTCCTACGAGCAGTACTTC. Protein sequence: CSALRTDSYEQYF. This rearrangement joins TRBV20-1 to TRBJ2-7, with D perhaps matching TRBD1 (6 bases). CDR1 is DFQATT, CDR2 SNEGSKA, per germline (reference sequence). Trimming removed 5 bases at V and 1 base at J, with 12 bases between. The CDR3 spans 13 residues.

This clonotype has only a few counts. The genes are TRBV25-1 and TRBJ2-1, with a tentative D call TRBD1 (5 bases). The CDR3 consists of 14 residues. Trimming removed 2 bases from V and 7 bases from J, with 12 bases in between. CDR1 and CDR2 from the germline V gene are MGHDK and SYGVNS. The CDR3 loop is CASSERPGWNEQFF. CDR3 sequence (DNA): TGTGCCAGCAGTGAACGTCCAGGGTGGAATGAGCAGTTCTTC.

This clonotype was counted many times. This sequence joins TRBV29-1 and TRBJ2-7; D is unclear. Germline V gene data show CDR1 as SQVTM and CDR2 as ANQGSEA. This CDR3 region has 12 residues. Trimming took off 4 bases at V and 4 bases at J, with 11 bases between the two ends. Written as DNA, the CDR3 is TGCAGCGTTGGTTCGGGTACTTACGAGCAGTACTTC. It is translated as CSVGSGTYEQYF.

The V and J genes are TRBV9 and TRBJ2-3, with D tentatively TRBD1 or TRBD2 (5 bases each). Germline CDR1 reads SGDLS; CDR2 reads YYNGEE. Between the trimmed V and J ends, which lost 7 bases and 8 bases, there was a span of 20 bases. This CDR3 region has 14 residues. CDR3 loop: CASAWGPHEGTQYF. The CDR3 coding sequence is TGTGCCAGCGCCTGGGGACCACATGAGGGTACGCAGTATTTT. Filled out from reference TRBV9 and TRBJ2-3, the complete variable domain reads DSGVTQTPKHLITATGQRVTLRCSPRSGDLSVYWYQQSLDQGLQFLIQYYNGEERAKGNILERFSAQQFPDLHSELNLSSLELGDSALYFCASAWGPHEGTQYFGPGTRLTVL.

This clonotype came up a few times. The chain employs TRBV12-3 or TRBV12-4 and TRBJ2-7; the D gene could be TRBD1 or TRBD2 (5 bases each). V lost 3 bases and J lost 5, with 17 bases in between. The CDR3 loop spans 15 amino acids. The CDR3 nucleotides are TGTGCCAGCAGTTTCATGGTATGGGGGACGGACGAGCAGTACTTC. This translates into CASSFMVWGTDEQYF.

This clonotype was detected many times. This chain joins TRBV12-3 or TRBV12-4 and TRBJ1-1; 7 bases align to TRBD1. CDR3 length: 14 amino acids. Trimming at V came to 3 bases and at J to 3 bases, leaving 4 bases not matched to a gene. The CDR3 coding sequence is TGTGCCAGCAGTTTCCAGGGGGGAGACACTGAAGCTTTCTTT. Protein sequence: CASSFQGGDTEAFF.

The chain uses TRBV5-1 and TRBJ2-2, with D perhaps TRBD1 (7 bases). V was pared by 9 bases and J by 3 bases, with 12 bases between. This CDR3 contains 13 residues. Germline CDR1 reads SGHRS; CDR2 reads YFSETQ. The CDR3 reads CATDREDTGELFF. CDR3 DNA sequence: TGCGCCACCGACAGGGAGGACACCGGGGAGCTGTTTTTT.

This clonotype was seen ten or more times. The CDR3 coding sequence is TGCAGCGTTGGTGTACAGCTATTAAGTTCTGGCTACACCTTC. It encodes CSVGVQLLSSGYTF. This chain connects TRBV29-1 to TRBJ1-2, with no clear D. Germline CDR1 reads SQVTM; CDR2 reads ANQGSEA. The V gene lost 4 bases and the J gene lost 7 bases, with 19 bases spanning the gap. The CDR3 consists of 14 residues.

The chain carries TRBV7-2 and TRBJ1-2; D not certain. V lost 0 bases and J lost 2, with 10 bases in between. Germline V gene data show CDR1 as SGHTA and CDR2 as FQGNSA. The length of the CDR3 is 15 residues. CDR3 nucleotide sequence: TGTGCCAGCAGCTTAGCGGTTGCCAGGAACTATGGCTACACCTTC. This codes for CASSLAVARNYGYTF.

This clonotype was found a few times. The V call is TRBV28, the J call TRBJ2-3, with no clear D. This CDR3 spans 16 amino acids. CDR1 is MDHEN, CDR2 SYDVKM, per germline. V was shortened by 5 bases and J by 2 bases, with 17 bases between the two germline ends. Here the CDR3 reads CASSAPAADNTDTQYF. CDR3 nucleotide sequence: TGTGCCAGCAGTGCCCCCGCGGCCGACAACACAGATACGCAGTATTTT.

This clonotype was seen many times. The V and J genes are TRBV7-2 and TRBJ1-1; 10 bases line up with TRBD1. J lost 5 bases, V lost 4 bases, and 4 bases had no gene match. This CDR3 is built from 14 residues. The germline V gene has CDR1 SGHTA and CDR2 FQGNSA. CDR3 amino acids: CASSSDRGRTEAFF. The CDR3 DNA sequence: TGTGCCAGCAGCTCCGACAGGGGGCGAACTGAAGCTTTCTTT.

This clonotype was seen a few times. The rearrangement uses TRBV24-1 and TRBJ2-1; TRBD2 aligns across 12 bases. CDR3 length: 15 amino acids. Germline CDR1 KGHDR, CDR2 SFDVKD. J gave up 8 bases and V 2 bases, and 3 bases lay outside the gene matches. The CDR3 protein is CATSDSRLAGDEQFF. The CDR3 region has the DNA TGTGCCACCAGTGATTCGAGACTAGCGGGGGATGAGCAGTTCTTC.

The CDR3 nucleotides are TGCGCCAGCAGCCAAGAAGGCAAGACTAATGAAAAACTGTTTTTT. This translates into CASSQEGKTNEKLFF. The gene calls are TRBV4-3 and TRBJ1-4; D unclear. Trimming pared 0 bases from V and 2 bases from J, leaving 7 bases between. The V gene's germline CDR1 is LGHNA and CDR2 YSLEER. This CDR3 is 15 amino acids long.

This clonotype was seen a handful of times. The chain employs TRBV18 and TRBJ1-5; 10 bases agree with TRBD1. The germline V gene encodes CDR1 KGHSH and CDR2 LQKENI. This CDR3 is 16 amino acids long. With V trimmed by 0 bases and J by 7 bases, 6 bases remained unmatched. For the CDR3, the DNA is TGTGCCAGCTCACCACCACGGGACAGGGGCCAACAGCCCCAGCATTTT. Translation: CASSPPRDRGQQPQHF.

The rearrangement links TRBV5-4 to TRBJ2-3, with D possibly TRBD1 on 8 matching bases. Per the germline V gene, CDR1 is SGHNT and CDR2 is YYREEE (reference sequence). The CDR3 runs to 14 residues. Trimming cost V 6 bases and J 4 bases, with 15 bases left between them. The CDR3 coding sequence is TGTGCCAGCAACGGACAGGGAGGGTCAGATACGCAGTATTTT. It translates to CASNGQGGSDTQYF.

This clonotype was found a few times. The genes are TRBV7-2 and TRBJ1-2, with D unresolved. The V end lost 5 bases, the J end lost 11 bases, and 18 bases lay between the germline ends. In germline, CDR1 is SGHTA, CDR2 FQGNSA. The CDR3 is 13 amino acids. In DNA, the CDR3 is TGTGCCAGCAGCCCCCGGAGCCATAACCCTTACACCTTC. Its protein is CASSPRSHNPYTF.

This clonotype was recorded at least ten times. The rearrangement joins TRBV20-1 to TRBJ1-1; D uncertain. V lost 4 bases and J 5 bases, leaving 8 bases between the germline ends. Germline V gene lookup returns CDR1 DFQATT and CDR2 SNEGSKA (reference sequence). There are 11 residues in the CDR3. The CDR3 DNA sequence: TGCAGTGCTATAAGAGTAACTGAAGCTTTCTTT. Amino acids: CSAIRVTEAFF.

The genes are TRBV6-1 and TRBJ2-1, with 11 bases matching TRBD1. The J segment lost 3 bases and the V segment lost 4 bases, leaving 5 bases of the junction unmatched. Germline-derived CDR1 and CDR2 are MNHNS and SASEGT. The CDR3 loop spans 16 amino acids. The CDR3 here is CASSASGTGGYNEQFF. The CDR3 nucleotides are TGTGCCAGCAGTGCAAGTGGGACAGGGGGCTACAATGAGCAGTTCTTC.

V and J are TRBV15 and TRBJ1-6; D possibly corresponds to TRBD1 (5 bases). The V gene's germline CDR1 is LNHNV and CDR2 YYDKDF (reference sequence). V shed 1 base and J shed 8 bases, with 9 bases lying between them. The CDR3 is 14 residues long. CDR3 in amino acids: CATSRVGGDSPLHF. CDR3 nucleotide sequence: TGTGCCACCAGCAGAGTGGGGGGAGATTCACCCCTCCACTTT.

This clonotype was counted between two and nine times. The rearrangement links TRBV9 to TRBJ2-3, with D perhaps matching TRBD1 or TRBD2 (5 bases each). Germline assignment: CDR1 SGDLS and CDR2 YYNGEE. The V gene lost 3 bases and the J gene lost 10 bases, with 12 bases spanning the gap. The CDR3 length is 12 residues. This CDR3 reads CASSGGDEAQYF. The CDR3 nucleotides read TGTGCCAGCAGCGGAGGGGACGAGGCGCAGTATTTT. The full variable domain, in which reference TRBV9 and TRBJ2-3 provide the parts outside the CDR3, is DSGVTQTPKHLITATGQRVTLRCSPRSGDLSVYWYQQSLDQGLQFLIQYYNGEERAKGNILERFSAQQFPDLHSELNLSSLELGDSALYFCASSGGDEAQYFGPGTRLTVL.

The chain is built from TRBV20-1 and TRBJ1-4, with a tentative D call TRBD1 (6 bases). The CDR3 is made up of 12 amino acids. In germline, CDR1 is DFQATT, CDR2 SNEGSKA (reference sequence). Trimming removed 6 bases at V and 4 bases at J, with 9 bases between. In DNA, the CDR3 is TGCAGTGCGGAGGACAGTAATGAAAAACTGTTTTTT. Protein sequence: CSAEDSNEKLFF.